This TCR beta chain was obtained from a study of blood T cells in healthy people across ages. General observations from the study: Unknown CMV status may confound age-related changes in expanded clones. It was held that the diversity estimates obtained from one million T cells were underestimates. Strong correlation existed between TCR beta diversity and naive T cell percentage.

About this clonotype itself: Its antigen is unidentified.

This CDR3 spans 13 amino acids. Looked up from germline, CDR1 is LGHDT and CDR2 is YNNKEL (reference sequence). V lost 4 bases and J lost 7, with 12 bases in between. Primed by a sample-barcoded 5' primer and a J-beta primer mix, a second PCR proceeded for roughly 6 to 12 cycles. TCRdb analysed the 5' RACE reads with MiXCR anew, one entry per CDR3 protein. Of roughly 680,000 distinct CDR3 sequences in the sample, 21% were seen once. With each sample, at least 6 micrograms of total RNA were extracted. Sequenced material: blood. This TCR was recovered from a man between 65 and 80 years old in good health. The V gene is TRBV3-1, the J gene TRBJ2-3; no reliable D call. The CDR3 reads CASSPTPPYTQYF. CDR3 DNA: TGTGCCAGCAGCCCTACGCCCCCGTATACGCAGTATTTT.